These T cell receptor beta chains were read from a single sample in a study of PD-1 blockade in classical Hodgkin lymphoma. TCRdb's copy holds only in-frame clones and misses some; the assay was immunoSEQ multiplex PCR. The sample has approximately 35,000 clones, approximately 90% seen once. Sequencing was done on a sample of CD4+ T cells from blood. The source is a human donor with classical Hodgkin lymphoma. Both conserved end residues are part of each CDR3. Each record gives: D gene, clone size, V gene, J gene, CDR3 protein, CDR3 DNA. D genes are given only for firm matches. Rows may omit the clone size; those that give it use once, few, many or a size class.

D: -
size: once
V: TRBV6-1
J: TRBJ2-7
CDR3: CASSEAGFSRDF
DNA: TGTGCCAGCAGTGAAGCTGGGTTCTCTCGGGACTTC

D: TRBD2
size: -
V: TRBV11-2
J: TRBJ2-1
CDR3: CASSPGGTPIIYNEQFF
DNA: TGTGCCAGCAGCCCCGGGGGGACTCCTATAATTTACAATGAGCAGTTCTTC

D: -
size: -
V: TRBV5-5
J: TRBJ1-3
CDR3: CASSLAPPSGNTIYF
DNA: TGTGCCAGCAGCTTGGCTCCTCCCTCTGGAAACACCATATATTTT

D: -
size: -
V: TRBV6-6
J: TRBJ2-7
CDR3: CASSPRETGVGEQYF
DNA: TGTGCCAGCAGTCCACGAGAGACTGGGGTCGGAGAGCAGTACTTC

D: TRBD2
size: -
V: TRBV4-1
J: TRBJ2-7
CDR3: CASSQALTSGGTYSYEQYF
DNA: TGCGCCAGCAGCCAAGCCCTGACTAGCGGGGGGACCTACTCCTACGAGCAGTACTTC

D: -
size: -
V: TRBV5-1
J: TRBJ2-2
CDR3: CASSLVRGTGELFF
DNA: TGCGCCAGCAGCTTGGTCCGCGGCACCGGGGAGCTGTTTTTT

D: -
size: -
V: TRBV27
J: TRBJ2-7
CDR3: CASSRLGGSYEQYF
DNA: TGTGCCAGCAGTCGACTAGGTGGCTCCTACGAGCAGTACTTC

D: TRBD1
size: -
V: TRBV19
J: TRBJ1-6
CDR3: CASSIVGQGANSPLHF
DNA: TGTGCCAGTAGTATAGTAGGACAGGGGGCCAATTCACCCCTCCACTTT

D: -
size: -
V: TRBV18
J: TRBJ1-5
CDR3: CASSGSSNQPQHF
DNA: TGTGCCAGCTCGGGATCTAGCAATCAGCCCCAGCATTTT

D: -
size: -
V: TRBV9
J: TRBJ2-2
CDR3: CASSSNPGGELFF
DNA: TGTGCCAGCAGCTCGAACCCGGGCGGGGAGCTGTTTTTT

D: -
size: -
V: TRBV19
J: TRBJ1-3
CDR3: CASKKFGTGSSGNTIYF
DNA: TGTGCCAGTAAGAAGTTCGGGACCGGAAGCTCTGGAAACACCATATATTTT

D: -
size: -
V: TRBV6-1
J: TRBJ1-1
CDR3: CASGENTEAFF
DNA: TGTGCCAGCGGGGAGAACACTGAAGCTTTCTTT

D: -
size: -
V: TRBV5-5
J: TRBJ2-3
CDR3: CASSLEAGLQSSDTQYF
DNA: TGTGCCAGCAGCTTGGAGGCGGGACTCCAGTCCTCAGATACGCAGTATTTT

D: -
size: once
V: TRBV30
J: TRBJ2-7
CDR3: CAWSDLREQYF
DNA: TGTGCCTGGAGTGACCTGAGAGAGCAGTACTTC

D: TRBD2
size: -
V: TRBV11-2
J: TRBJ2-1
CDR3: CASSLGAGGPINEQFF
DNA: TGTGCCAGCAGCTTAGGGGCGGGAGGGCCTATCAATGAGCAGTTCTTC

D: -
size: once
V: TRBV19
J: TRBJ2-2
CDR3: CASSIRTGELFF
DNA: TGTGCCAGTAGTATAAGGACCGGGGAGCTGTTTTTT

D: -
size: once
V: TRBV6-5
J: TRBJ1-3
CDR3: CATSLGGAAGNTIYF
DNA: TGTGCCACTAGCCTCGGGGGGGCGGCTGGAAACACCATATATTTT

D: TRBD1
size: -
V: TRBV5-4
J: TRBJ1-3
CDR3: CASSRDRPNSGNTIYF
DNA: TGTGCCAGCAGCCGGGACAGACCAAACTCTGGAAACACCATATATTTT

D: TRBD1
size: once
V: TRBV28
J: TRBJ2-5
CDR3: CASILGGTGRQETQYF
DNA: TGTGCCAGCATCCTAGGGGGGACAGGCCGACAAGAGACCCAGTACTTC

D: -
size: -
V: TRBV4-2
J: TRBJ1-2
CDR3: CASSQVEGAWTF
DNA: TGTGCCAGCAGCCAAGTTGAAGGTGCCTGGACCTTC

D: TRBD2
size: -
V: TRBV27
J: TRBJ2-7
CDR3: CASSLGVAGGYEQYF
DNA: TGTGCCAGCAGCCTCGGGGTAGCGGGGGGCTACGAGCAGTACTTC

D: -
size: -
V: TRBV7-2
J: TRBJ2-7
CDR3: CASSSHAESYEQYF
DNA: TGTGCCAGCAGCTCTCATGCAGAATCCTACGAGCAGTACTTC

D: TRBD1
size: -
V: TRBV5-1
J: TRBJ1-3
CDR3: CASSLVPTGAGNTIYF
DNA: TGCGCCAGCAGCTTAGTGCCGACAGGGGCTGGAAACACCATATATTTT

D: -
size: once
V: TRBV9
J: TRBJ2-5
CDR3: CASSVAIAEETQYF
DNA: TGTGCCAGCAGCGTAGCGATAGCGGAAGAGACCCAGTACTTC

D: TRBD1
size: -
V: TRBV6-5
J: TRBJ1-4
CDR3: CASSRGRRDEKLFF
DNA: TGTGCCAGCAGCAGGGGGCGGCGGGATGAAAAACTGTTTTTT

D: -
size: -
V: TRBV6-6
J: TRBJ1-5
CDR3: CASSYSGFSNQPQHF
DNA: TGTGCCAGCAGTTACTCTGGGTTCAGCAATCAGCCCCAGCATTTT

D: -
size: -
V: TRBV5-1
J: TRBJ2-3
CDR3: CASNRGGTDTQYF
DNA: TGCGCCAGCAACCGCGGGGGCACAGATACGCAGTATTTT

D: -
size: -
V: TRBV15
J: TRBJ2-1
CDR3: CATSRAGGYNEQFF
DNA: TGTGCCACCAGCAGAGCCGGTGGGTACAATGAGCAGTTCTTC

D: -
size: -
V: TRBV15
J: TRBJ2-3
CDR3: CATSMPKGGASTDTQYF
DNA: TGTGCCACCAGCATGCCCAAGGGGGGCGCTAGCACAGATACGCAGTATTTT

D: -
size: -
V: TRBV7-3
J: TRBJ2-7
CDR3: CASSLQPGGEQYF
DNA: TGTGCCAGCAGCTTACAGCCTGGAGGCGAGCAGTACTTC

D: -
size: -
V: TRBV28
J: TRBJ2-1
CDR3: CASSPGDGSYNEQFF
DNA: TGTGCCAGCAGTCCAGGGGATGGATCCTACAATGAGCAGTTCTTC

D: -
size: -
V: TRBV4-2
J: TRBJ1-1
CDR3: CASSQGQANTEAFF
DNA: TGTGCCAGCAGCCAAGGACAGGCTAACACTGAAGCTTTCTTT

D: TRBD2
size: few
V: TRBV9
J: TRBJ2-7
CDR3: CASDRGGEQYF
DNA: TGTGCCAGCGACCGGGGAGGGGAGCAGTACTTC

D: -
size: few
V: TRBV5-1
J: TRBJ1-1
CDR3: CASSPLAANTEAFF
DNA: TGCGCCAGCAGCCCCTTAGCGGCTAACACTGAAGCTTTCTTT

D: -
size: -
V: TRBV30
J: TRBJ2-7
CDR3: CAWSPYLPSGEQYF
DNA: TGTGCCTGGAGTCCATACCTTCCTTCGGGCGAGCAGTACTTC

D: -
size: once
V: TRBV7-3
J: TRBJ1-1
CDR3: CASSHYRSTEAFF
DNA: TGTGCCAGCAGCCACTACAGGTCCACTGAAGCTTTCTTT

D: TRBD1
size: -
V: TRBV10-3
J: TRBJ2-3
CDR3: CAISDWDSPKGGQYF
DNA: TGTGCCATCAGTGACTGGGACAGCCCCAAGGGTGGGCAGTATTTT